These T cell receptor beta chains were read from a single sample in a study of blood T cell repertoires in COVID-19. Sequenced by immunoSEQ multiplex PCR; TCRdb stores in-frame clones only, minus some. The sample lists about 160,000 clones; 86% were seen once. The sequencing sample was made of peripheral blood. These receptors were obtained from a woman in her sixties or seventies with acute or convalescent COVID-19. Both conserved end residues are part of each CDR3. The order of the fields is clone size, J gene, D gene, V gene, CDR3 protein, CDR3 DNA. D genes are given only for firm matches. Some rows mark clone size as missing; the rest say once, few, many or name a class of expanded clone.

clone size: -
J gene: TRBJ1-5
D gene: -
V gene: TRBV6-1
CDR3 protein: CASSVIRLTRGNQPQHF
CDR3 DNA: TGTGCCAGCAGTGTGATCAGGCTCACCAGAGGCAATCAGCCCCAGCATTTT

clone size: -
J gene: TRBJ2-1
D gene: TRBD2
V gene: TRBV4-1
CDR3 protein: CASSQLAGGINEQFF
CDR3 DNA: TGCGCCAGCAGCCAACTAGCGGGGGGGATAAATGAGCAGTTCTTC

clone size: -
J gene: TRBJ2-5
D gene: TRBD2
V gene: TRBV27
CDR3 protein: CASSPLAGAPQETQYF
CDR3 DNA: TGTGCCAGCAGTCCACTAGCGGGGGCACCCCAAGAGACCCAGTACTTC

clone size: -
J gene: TRBJ1-1
D gene: -
V gene: TRBV18
CDR3 protein: CARHTRTNTEAFF
CDR3 DNA: TGTGCCAGACATACACGAACGAACACTGAAGCTTTCTTT

clone size: -
J gene: TRBJ1-3
D gene: -
V gene: TRBV5-1
CDR3 protein: CASSPETGGNTIYF
CDR3 DNA: TGCGCCAGCAGCCCCGAGACAGGCGGAAACACCATATATTTT

clone size: -
J gene: TRBJ1-2
D gene: -
V gene: TRBV19
CDR3 protein: CASSTSQGFGYTF
CDR3 DNA: TGTGCCAGTAGTACCTCCCAGGGCTTTGGCTACACCTTC

clone size: -
J gene: TRBJ2-3
D gene: TRBD1
V gene: TRBV28
CDR3 protein: CASSFDRASDTQYF
CDR3 DNA: TGTGCCAGCAGTTTTGACAGGGCATCAGATACGCAGTATTTT

clone size: -
J gene: TRBJ1-3
D gene: -
V gene: TRBV28
CDR3 protein: CASTRGGALSGNTIYF
CDR3 DNA: TGTGCCAGTACCCGCGGAGGGGCCCTCTCTGGAAACACCATATATTTT

clone size: -
J gene: TRBJ2-1
D gene: -
V gene: TRBV5-1
CDR3 protein: CASSIRLVAYNEQFF
CDR3 DNA: TGCGCCAGCAGCATCAGACTAGTGGCCTACAATGAGCAGTTCTTC

clone size: -
J gene: TRBJ2-7
D gene: -
V gene: TRBV7-2
CDR3 protein: CASSLGGASSYEQYF
CDR3 DNA: TGTGCCAGCAGCTTGGGGGGGGCGAGCTCCTACGAGCAGTACTTC

clone size: once
J gene: TRBJ2-5
D gene: TRBD1
V gene: TRBV15
CDR3 protein: CATSRDAGRGPRFQETQYF
CDR3 DNA: TGTGCCACCAGCAGAGATGCCGGCAGGGGGCCCAGATTCCAAGAGACCCAGTACTTC

clone size: -
J gene: TRBJ2-5
D gene: -
V gene: TRBV20-1
CDR3 protein: CSASEKRLQETQYF
CDR3 DNA: TGCAGTGCTAGTGAAAAGAGACTCCAAGAGACCCAGTACTTC

clone size: -
J gene: TRBJ1-2
D gene: TRBD1
V gene: TRBV7-2
CDR3 protein: CASSRGQGRSYTF
CDR3 DNA: TGTGCCAGCAGCAGAGGACAGGGGAGAAGCTACACCTTC

clone size: -
J gene: TRBJ1-2
D gene: TRBD1
V gene: TRBV12-3/TRBV12-4
CDR3 protein: CASSSGQYYGYTF
CDR3 DNA: TGTGCCAGCAGCTCGGGACAGTACTATGGCTACACCTTC

clone size: once
J gene: TRBJ1-4
D gene: -
V gene: TRBV29-1
CDR3 protein: CSVLGGAGSGEKLFF
CDR3 DNA: TGCAGCGTTCTTGGGGGCGCGGGTTCGGGTGAAAAACTGTTTTTT

clone size: -
J gene: TRBJ1-1
D gene: TRBD1
V gene: TRBV4-3
CDR3 protein: CASSQDRDRAFLDTEAFF
CDR3 DNA: TGCGCCAGCAGCCAAGACCGGGACAGGGCTTTCTTGGACACTGAAGCTTTCTTT

clone size: -
J gene: TRBJ2-7
D gene: TRBD1
V gene: TRBV2
CDR3 protein: CASTGTGDEQYF
CDR3 DNA: TGTGCCAGCACCGGGACAGGGGACGAGCAGTACTTC

clone size: -
J gene: TRBJ2-7
D gene: TRBD1
V gene: TRBV7-2
CDR3 protein: CASSFRDRGGYEQYF
CDR3 DNA: TGTGCCAGCAGCTTCCGGGACAGGGGTGGATACGAGCAGTACTTC